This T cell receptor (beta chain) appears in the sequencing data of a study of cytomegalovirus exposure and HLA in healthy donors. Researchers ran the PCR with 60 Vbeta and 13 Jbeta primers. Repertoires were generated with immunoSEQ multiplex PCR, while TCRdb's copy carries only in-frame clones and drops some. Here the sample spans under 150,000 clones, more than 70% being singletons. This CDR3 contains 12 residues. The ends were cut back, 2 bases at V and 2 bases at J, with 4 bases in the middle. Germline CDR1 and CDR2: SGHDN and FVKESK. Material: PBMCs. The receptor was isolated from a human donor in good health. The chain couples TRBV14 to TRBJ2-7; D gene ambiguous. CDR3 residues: CASSQLAYEQYF. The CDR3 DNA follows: TGTGCCAGCAGCCAACTAGCCTACGAGCAGTACTTC. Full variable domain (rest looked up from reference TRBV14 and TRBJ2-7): EAGVTQFPSHSVIEKGQTVTLRCDPISGHDNLYWYRRVMGKEIKFLLHFVKESKQDESGMPNNRFLAERTGGTYSTLKVQPAELEDSGVYFCASSQLAYEQYFGPGTRLTVT.